Presented here are 15 T cell receptor beta chains from one specimen sequenced in a study of chemoradiotherapy in HPV16-positive cancers. The method was immunoSEQ multiplex PCR; TCRdb's version includes in-frame clones alone and lacks a portion of them. Here the sample spans under 20,000 clones, about three quarters being singletons. The biological material was taken from a patient who underwent chemoradiotherapy. The receptors derive from a human donor with HPV-associated anogenital cancer.

The V gene is TRBV29-1, the J gene TRBJ2-7; D gene ambiguous. The CDR3 covers 12 residues. The germline V and J ends were trimmed by 2 bases and 5 bases, with 10 bases remaining between them. Germline assignment: CDR1 SQVTM and CDR2 ANQGSEA. Here the CDR3 DNA reads TGCAGCGTTGAAACTCGACGGGACGAGCAGTACTTC. Translating gives CSVETRRDEQYF.

The chain employs TRBV7-9 and TRBJ1-1, with 11 bases identical to TRBD1. Germline-derived CDR1 and CDR2 are SEHNR and FQNEAQ (reference sequence). This CDR3 comprises 18 residues. J was trimmed by 1 base and V by 5 bases; bases with no gene match: 12. The CDR3 sequence is CASSRDRGDAAPNTEAFF. The CDR3 nucleotides are TGTGCCAGCAGCCGGGACAGGGGGGACGCGGCCCCGAACACTGAAGCTTTCTTT.

The rearrangement joins TRBV7-2 to TRBJ2-1; no clear D. Germline loops: CDR1 SGHTA, CDR2 FQGNSA. Trimming pared 5 bases from V and 4 bases from J, leaving 6 bases between. The CDR3 extends over 12 amino acids. CDR3 loop: CASSPSYNEQFF. DNA of the CDR3: TGTGCCAGCAGCCCAAGTTACAATGAGCAGTTCTTC. Full variable domain (missing parts from reference TRBV7-2 and TRBJ2-1): GAGVSQSPSNKVTEKGKDVELRCDPISGHTALYWYRQSLGQGLEFLIYFQGNSAPDKSGLPSDRFSAERTGGSVSTLTIQRTQQEDSAVYLCASSPSYNEQFFGPGTRLTVL.

The chain is built from TRBV30 and TRBJ2-7, with unresolved D. V was cut by 2 bases and J by 7 bases, with 9 bases left in between. This CDR3 is built from 11 residues. Germline V gene lookup returns CDR1 GTSNPN and CDR2 SVGIG (reference sequence). Here the CDR3 DNA reads TGTGCCTGGAGTCTCGGACGGGAGCAGTACTTC. This translates into CAWSLGREQYF.

V and J are TRBV27 and TRBJ1-1, with unresolved D. Per germline, CDR1 MNHEY and CDR2 SMNVEV (reference sequence). The V and J ends lost 8 bases and 4 bases respectively, with 11 bases between them. CDR3 size: 12 residues. The CDR3 sequence: CASGPRSTEAFF. The CDR3 nucleotides are TGTGCCAGCGGGCCTAGGAGCACTGAAGCTTTCTTT.

The V call is TRBV4-2, the J call TRBJ1-3; perhaps TRBD1 as D (5 bases). CDR3 length: 19 amino acids. Germline V gives CDR1 LGHNA, CDR2 YNFKEQ. Trimming took off 4 bases at V and 1 base at J, with 23 bases between the two ends. The CDR3 coding sequence is TGTGCCAGCAGCCCAAGGGGCGGCGTGCTAGCTTATTCTGGAAACACCATATATTTT. Amino acid sequence: CASSPRGGVLAYSGNTIYF.

The rearrangement joins TRBV7-2 to TRBJ1-5, with D hard to call. The germline gives CDR1 SGHTA, CDR2 FQGNSA. The CDR3 loop spans 13 amino acids. The V gene lost 4 bases and the J gene lost 3 bases, with 7 bases spanning the gap. CDR3 loop: CASSSWDNQPQHF. The CDR3, as DNA: TGTGCCAGCAGCTCCTGGGACAATCAGCCCCAGCATTTT.

This rearrangement joins TRBV27 to TRBJ2-1; 10 bases line up with TRBD1. Germline CDR1 reads MNHEY; CDR2 reads SMNVEV (reference sequence). This CDR3 is 15 amino acids long. J gave up 5 bases and V 0 bases, and 1 base lay outside the gene matches. CDR3 residues: CASSLSGTGDNEQFF. The DNA of the CDR3 is TGTGCCAGCAGTTTATCCGGGACAGGGGACAATGAGCAGTTCTTC.

The chain carries TRBV4-2 and TRBJ2-5; D gene uncertain. Trimming took 0 bases from V and 5 from J, leaving 4 bases between them. Germline V gene sequence: CDR1 LGHNA, CDR2 YNFKEQ. This CDR3 is built from 12 residues. DNA of the CDR3: TGTGCCAGCAGCCAAGATCGCGAGACCCAGTACTTC. It yields the protein CASSQDRETQYF.

This rearrangement joins TRBV11-3 to TRBJ2-2, with 9 bases matching TRBD2. The V gene end was trimmed by 7 bases and the J gene end by 7 bases; junction bases not matched to a gene: 10. The length of the CDR3 is 15 residues. Germline values: CDR1 SGHNT, CDR2 YENEEA. The CDR3: CASNSAGGQDGELFF. CDR3 nucleotides: TGTGCCAGCAATTCGGCGGGGGGGCAGGACGGGGAGCTGTTTTTT.

The chain couples TRBV11-3 to TRBJ1-2, with TRBD1 identical over 8 bases. The CDR3 contains 16 residues. Germline V CDR1 and CDR2: SGHNT, YENEEA. V lost 1 base and J lost 4; bases outside the gene matches: 8. CDR3: CASSLGGTGGIYGYTF. The CDR3 bases are TGTGCCAGCAGCTTAGGTGGTACAGGGGGTATCTATGGCTACACCTTC.

This clone was recorded only once. The chain combines TRBV7-9 with TRBJ1-1, with TRBD1 as a possible D gene (6 bases). This CDR3 comprises 15 residues. The germline gives CDR1 SEHNR, CDR2 FQNEAQ (reference sequence). V gave up 5 bases and J gave up 0 bases, with 13 bases separating them. This CDR3 reads CASSLPGQMNTEAFF. The DNA for the CDR3 is TGTGCCAGCAGCCTCCCGGGACAAATGAACACTGAAGCTTTCTTT.

As for this clone: A junction boundary mismatches the germline segment, possibly from a read error. The chain couples TRBV7-7 to TRBJ2-1, with TRBD1 as a possible D gene (6 bases). This CDR3 is built from 13 residues. Germline CDR1 SSHAT, CDR2 FNYEAQ (reference sequence). CDR3 coding DNA: TGTGCTAGCAGCTCGGCAACCGGGACACCAGGATTCTTC. This translates into CASSSATGTPGFF.

Here the CDR3 DNA reads TGCAGCGTTGAGACAGGGGCTAACGGGCAGTTCTTC. This encodes CSVETGANGQFF. The J gene is TRBJ2-1, the V gene TRBV29-1, with TRBD1 matching over 8 bases. Germline V CDR1 and CDR2: SQVTM, ANQGSEA. The CDR3 spans 12 residues. J was trimmed by 12 bases and V by 3 bases; bases with no gene match: 7.

This chain links TRBV6-5 with TRBJ1-6; D might be TRBD1 (5 bases). The germline V and J ends were trimmed by 6 bases and 7 bases, with 10 bases remaining between them. Germline assignment: CDR1 MNHEY and CDR2 SVGAGI. This CDR3 contains 13 residues. CDR3 in amino acids: CASSKSGNSPLHF. CDR3 coding DNA: TGTGCCAGCAGCAAGTCAGGGAATTCACCCCTCCACTTT.